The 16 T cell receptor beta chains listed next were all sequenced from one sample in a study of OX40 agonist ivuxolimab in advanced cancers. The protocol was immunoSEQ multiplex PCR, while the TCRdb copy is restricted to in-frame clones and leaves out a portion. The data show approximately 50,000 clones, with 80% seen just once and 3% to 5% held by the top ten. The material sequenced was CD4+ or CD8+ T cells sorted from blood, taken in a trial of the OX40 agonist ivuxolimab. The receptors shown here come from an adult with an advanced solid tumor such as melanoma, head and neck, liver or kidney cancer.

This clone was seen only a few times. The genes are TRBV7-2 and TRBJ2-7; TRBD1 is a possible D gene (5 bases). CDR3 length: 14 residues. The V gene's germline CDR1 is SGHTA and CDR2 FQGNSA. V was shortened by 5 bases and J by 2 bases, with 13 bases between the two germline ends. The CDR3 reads CASSLVGAPYEQYF. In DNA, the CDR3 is TGTGCCAGCAGCCTCGTAGGGGCCCCCTACGAGCAGTACTTC.

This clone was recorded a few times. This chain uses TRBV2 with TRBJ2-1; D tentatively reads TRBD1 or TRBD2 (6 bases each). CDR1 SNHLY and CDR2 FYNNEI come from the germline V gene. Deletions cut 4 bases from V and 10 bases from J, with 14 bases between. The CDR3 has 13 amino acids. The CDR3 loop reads CASSGLGGGEQFF. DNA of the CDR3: TGTGCCAGCAGTGGCCTTGGAGGGGGGGAGCAGTTCTTC.

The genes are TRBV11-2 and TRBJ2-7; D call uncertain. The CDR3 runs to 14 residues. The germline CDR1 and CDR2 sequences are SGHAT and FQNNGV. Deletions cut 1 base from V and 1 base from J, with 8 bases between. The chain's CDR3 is CASSLAGVSYEQYF. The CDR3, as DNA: TGTGCCAGCAGCTTAGCTGGGGTGTCCTACGAGCAGTACTTC.

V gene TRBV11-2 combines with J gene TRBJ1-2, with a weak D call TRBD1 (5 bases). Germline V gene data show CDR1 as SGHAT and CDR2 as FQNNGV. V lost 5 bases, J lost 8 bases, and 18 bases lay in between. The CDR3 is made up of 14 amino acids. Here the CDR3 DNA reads TGTGCCAGCAGCCAAATACAGGCGACGGGGGGCTACACCTTC. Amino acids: CASSQIQATGGYTF.

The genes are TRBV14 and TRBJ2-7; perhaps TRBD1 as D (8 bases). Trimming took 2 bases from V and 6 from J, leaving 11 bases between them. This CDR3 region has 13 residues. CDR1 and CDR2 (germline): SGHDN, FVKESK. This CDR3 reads CASSQYRGGEQYF. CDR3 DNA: TGTGCCAGCAGCCAATACAGGGGGGGCGAGCAGTACTTC. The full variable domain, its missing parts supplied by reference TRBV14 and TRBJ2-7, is EAGVTQFPSHSVIEKGQTVTLRCDPISGHDNLYWYRRVMGKEIKFLLHFVKESKQDESGMPNNRFLAERTGGTYSTLKVQPAELEDSGVYFCASSQYRGGEQYFGPGTRLTVT.

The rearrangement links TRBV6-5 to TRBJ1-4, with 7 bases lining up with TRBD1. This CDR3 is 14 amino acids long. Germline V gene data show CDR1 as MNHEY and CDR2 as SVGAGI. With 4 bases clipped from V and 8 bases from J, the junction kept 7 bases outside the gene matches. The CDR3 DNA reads TGTGCCAGCAGTTCTCTAGGACAGGAGGAAAAACTGTTTTTT. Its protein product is CASSSLGQEEKLFF.

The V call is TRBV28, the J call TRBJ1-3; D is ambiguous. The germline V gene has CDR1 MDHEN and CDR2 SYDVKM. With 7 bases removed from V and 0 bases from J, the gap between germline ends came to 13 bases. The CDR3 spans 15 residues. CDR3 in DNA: TGTGCCAGCAACAAACAGACCACCTCTGGAAACACCATATATTTT. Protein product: CASNKQTTSGNTIYF. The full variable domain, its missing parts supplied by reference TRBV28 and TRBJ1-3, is DVKVTQSSRYLVKRTGEKVFLECVQDMDHENMFWYRQDPGLGLRLIYFSYDVKMKEKGDIPEGYSVSREKKERFSLILESASTNQTSMYLCASNKQTTSGNTIYFGEGSWLTVV.

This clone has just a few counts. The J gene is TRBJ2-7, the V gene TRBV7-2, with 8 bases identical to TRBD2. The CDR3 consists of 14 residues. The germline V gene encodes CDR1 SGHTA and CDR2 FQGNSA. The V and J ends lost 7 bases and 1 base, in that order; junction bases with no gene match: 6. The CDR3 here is CASTPLAGSYEQYF. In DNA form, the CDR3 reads TGTGCCAGCACCCCATTAGCGGGATCCTACGAGCAGTACTTC. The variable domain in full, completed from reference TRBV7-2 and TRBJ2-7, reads GAGVSQSPSNKVTEKGKDVELRCDPISGHTALYWYRQSLGQGLEFLIYFQGNSAPDKSGLPSDRFSAERTGGSVSTLTIQRTQQEDSAVYLCASTPLAGSYEQYFGPGTRLTVT.

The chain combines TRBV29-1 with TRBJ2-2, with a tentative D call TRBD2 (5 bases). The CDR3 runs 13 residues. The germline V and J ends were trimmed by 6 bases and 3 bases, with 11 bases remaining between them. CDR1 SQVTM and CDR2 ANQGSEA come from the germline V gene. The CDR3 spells CSVRKRHTGELFF. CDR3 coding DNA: TGCAGCGTCCGTAAGCGGCACACCGGGGAGCTGTTTTTT.

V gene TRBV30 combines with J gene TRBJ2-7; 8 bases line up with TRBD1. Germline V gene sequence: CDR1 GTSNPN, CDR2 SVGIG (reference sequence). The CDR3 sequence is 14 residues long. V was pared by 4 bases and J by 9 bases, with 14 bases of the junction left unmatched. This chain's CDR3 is CAWKKRTGPNRQYF. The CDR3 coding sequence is TGTGCCTGGAAGAAGAGGACAGGGCCCAATCGGCAGTACTTC.

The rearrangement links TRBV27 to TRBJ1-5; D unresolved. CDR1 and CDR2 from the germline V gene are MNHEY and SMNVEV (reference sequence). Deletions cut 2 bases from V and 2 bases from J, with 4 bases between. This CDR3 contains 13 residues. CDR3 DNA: TGTGCCAGCAGTTTAACCCGCAATCAGCCCCAGCATTTT. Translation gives CASSLTRNQPQHF.

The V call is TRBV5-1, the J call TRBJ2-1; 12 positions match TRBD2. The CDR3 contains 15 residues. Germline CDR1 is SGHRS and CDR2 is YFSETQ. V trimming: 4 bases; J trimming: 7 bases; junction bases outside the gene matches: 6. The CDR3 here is CASSPSGRARNEQFF. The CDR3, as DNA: TGCGCCAGCAGCCCTAGCGGGAGGGCCCGGAATGAGCAGTTCTTC. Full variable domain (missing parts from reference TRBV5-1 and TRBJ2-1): KAGVTQTPRYLIKTRGQQVTLSCSPISGHRSVSWYQQTPGQGLQFLFEYFSETQRNKGNFPGRFSGRQFSNSRSEMNVSTLELGDSALYLCASSPSGRARNEQFFGPGTRLTVL.

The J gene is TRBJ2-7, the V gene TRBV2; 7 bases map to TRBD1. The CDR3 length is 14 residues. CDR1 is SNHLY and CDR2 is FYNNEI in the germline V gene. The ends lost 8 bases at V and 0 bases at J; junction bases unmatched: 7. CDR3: CASLQGQDSYEQYF. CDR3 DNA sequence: TGTGCCAGCCTCCAAGGACAGGACTCCTACGAGCAGTACTTC.

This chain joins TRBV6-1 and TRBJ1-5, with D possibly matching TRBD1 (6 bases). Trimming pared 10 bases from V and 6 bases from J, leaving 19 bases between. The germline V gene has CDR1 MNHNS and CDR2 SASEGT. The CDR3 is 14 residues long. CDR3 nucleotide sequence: TGTGCCATCCATCCGCCGGGGGGCGGTCAGCCCCAGCATTTT. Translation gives CAIHPPGGGQPQHF.

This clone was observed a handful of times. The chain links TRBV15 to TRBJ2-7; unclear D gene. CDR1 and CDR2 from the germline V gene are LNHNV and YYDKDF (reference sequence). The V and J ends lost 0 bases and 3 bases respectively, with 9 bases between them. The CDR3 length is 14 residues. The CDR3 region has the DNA TGTGCCACCAGCAGAGATCCGCAGGACTACGAGCAGTACTTC. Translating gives CATSRDPQDYEQYF.

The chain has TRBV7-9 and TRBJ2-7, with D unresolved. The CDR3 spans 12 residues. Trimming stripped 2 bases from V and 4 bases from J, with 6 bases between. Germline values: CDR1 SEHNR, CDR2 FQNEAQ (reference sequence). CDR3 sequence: CASSLSRYEQYF. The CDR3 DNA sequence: TGTGCCAGCAGCTTAAGTCGGTACGAGCAGTACTTC.